This passage covers 6 T cell receptor beta chains from one sample sequenced in a study of cytomegalovirus exposure and HLA in healthy donors. Primers for the PCR totalled 60 Vbeta and 13 Jbeta. Sequencing was performed with immunoSEQ multiplex PCR; in TCRdb, only in-frame clones are kept and a portion is missing. The sample records fewer than 250,000 clones, under 90% being singletons. Sequencing was performed on PBMCs. The receptors were sampled from a human donor in good health.

V gene TRBV6-5 combines with J gene TRBJ2-5; 7 bases line up with TRBD2. The J call is in doubt because the DNA end fits TRBJ2-7 better. Germline-derived CDR1 and CDR2 are MNHEY and SVGAGI. The CDR3 has 14 amino acids. DNA for the CDR3: TGTGCCAGCAGGGTGGGAGGGCCCTCGTACGAGCAGTACTTC. Its protein is CASRVGGPSYEQYF.

This chain uses TRBV5-1 with TRBJ1-2, with TRBD1 as a possible D gene (6 bases). The CDR3 loop spans 14 amino acids. Trimming pared 4 bases from V and 7 bases from J, leaving 17 bases between. Germline CDR1 reads SGHRS; CDR2 reads YFSETQ. The CDR3 nucleotides are TGCGCCAGCAGCAGAAGGACAGCGTTGGTTGGCTACACCTTC. Protein sequence: CASSRRTALVGYTF.

The rearrangement links TRBV6-1 to TRBJ2-5; 11 bases match TRBD1. The end of the DNA aligns better with TRBJ2-7, so the J call may be wrong. This CDR3 spans 13 amino acids. Germline V gives CDR1 MNHNS, CDR2 SASEGT. The CDR3: CASRGQGAYEQYF. CDR3 in DNA: TGTGCCAGCAGAGGACAGGGGGCTTACGAGCAGTACTTC.

This chain joins TRBV7-9 and TRBJ1-4, with D perhaps TRBD1 (5 bases). This CDR3 comprises 17 residues. With 6 bases removed from V and 8 bases from J, the gap between germline ends came to 25 bases. Germline V lookup: CDR1 SEHNR, CDR2 FQNEAQ (reference sequence). The CDR3 DNA reads as TGTGCCAGCAGTCCTTGGGGGGGTTACCCGGAAGGAGAAAAACTGTTTTTT. Amino acid sequence: CASSPWGGYPEGEKLFF.

This clone was detected only a few times. The J gene is TRBJ2-7, the V gene TRBV10-3; possible D gene TRBD2, 5 bases. Germline V gene sequence: CDR1 ENHRY, CDR2 SYGVKD. The germline V and J ends were trimmed by 0 bases and 5 bases, with 14 bases remaining between them. The CDR3 extends over 15 amino acids. CDR3: CAISESRASRDEQYF. The CDR3 DNA sequence: TGTGCCATCAGTGAGTCGAGGGCTAGCCGGGACGAGCAGTACTTC.

The chain carries TRBV5-1 and TRBJ2-1; 16 positions match TRBD2. Germline CDR1 and CDR2: SGHRS and YFSETQ. The CDR3 spans 15 residues. J was trimmed by 15 bases and V by 6 bases; bases with no gene match: 12. CDR3 sequence (DNA): TGCGCCAGCAAATTGGGACTAGCGGGAGGGCCACTACCGTTCTTC. Translating gives CASKLGLAGGPLPFF.